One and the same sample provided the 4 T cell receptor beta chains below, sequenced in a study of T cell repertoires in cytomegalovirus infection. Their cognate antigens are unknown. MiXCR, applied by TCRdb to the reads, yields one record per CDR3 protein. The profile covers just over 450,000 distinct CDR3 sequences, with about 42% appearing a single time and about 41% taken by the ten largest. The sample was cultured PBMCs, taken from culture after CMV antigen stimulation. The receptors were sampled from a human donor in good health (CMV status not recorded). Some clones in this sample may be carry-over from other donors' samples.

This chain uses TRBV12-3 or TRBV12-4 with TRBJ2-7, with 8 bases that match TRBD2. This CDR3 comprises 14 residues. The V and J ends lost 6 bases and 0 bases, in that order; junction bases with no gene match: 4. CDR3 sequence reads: CASSLLAASYEQYF. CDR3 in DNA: TGTGCCAGCAGCTTACTAGCGGCCTCCTACGAGCAGTACTTC.

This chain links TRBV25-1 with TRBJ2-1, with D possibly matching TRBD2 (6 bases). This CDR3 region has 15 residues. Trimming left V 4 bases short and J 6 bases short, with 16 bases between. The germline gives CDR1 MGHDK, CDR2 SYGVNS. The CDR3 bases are TGTGCCAGCAGTGCGACGGGAGCCGTGGGCAATGAGCAGTTCTTC. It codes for CASSATGAVGNEQFF.

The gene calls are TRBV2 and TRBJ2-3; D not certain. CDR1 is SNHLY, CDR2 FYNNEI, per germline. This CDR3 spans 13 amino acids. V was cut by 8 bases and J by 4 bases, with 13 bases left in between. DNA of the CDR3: TGTGCCAGCTTGGCTAATCGACCAGATACGCAGTATTTT. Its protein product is CASLANRPDTQYF.

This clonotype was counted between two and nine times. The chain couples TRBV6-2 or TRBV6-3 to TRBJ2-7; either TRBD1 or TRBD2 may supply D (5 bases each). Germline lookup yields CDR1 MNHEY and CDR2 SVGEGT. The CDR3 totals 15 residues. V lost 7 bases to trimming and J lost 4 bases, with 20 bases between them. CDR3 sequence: CASNPAGATGYEQYF. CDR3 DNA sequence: TGTGCCAGCAACCCGGCCGGGGCTACGGGTTACGAGCAGTACTTC.